This TCR beta chain was profiled in a study of T cells in Graves' hyperthyroidism and ophthalmopathy. Study-wide findings and caveats: Clonotypes that were expanded in thyroid above 0.001 mostly appeared in blood too.

This clonotype came up many times. Its antigen is unknown. With 0 bases removed from V and 3 bases from J, the gap between germline ends came to 14 bases. Germline V gene sequence: CDR1 SGHTA, CDR2 FQGNSA. The CDR3 runs 16 residues. Amplification of TCR beta CDR3 regions was performed using RNA transcripts as template. The study used the HTBI primer set for a first-round RT-PCR of the TCR CDR3. Using its own MiXCR run on the multiplex PCR reads, TCRdb lists one record per CDR3 protein. The table records about 640,000 distinct CDR3 sequences, about 15% of them present only once. Criteria for exclusion of patients were uncontrolled infection, other autoimmune disease, pregnancy or lactation.

The origin of this receptor is a woman aged 45-65 years with Graves' ophthalmopathy. V usage is TRBV7-2 and J usage is TRBJ2-5; unclear D gene. Sequenced: blood. The CDR3 DNA reads as TGTGCCAGCAGCTTAGCTTCAGGAGAGGCGAAAGAGACCCAGTACTTC. It yields the protein CASSLASGEAKETQYF. The complete variable domain, with remaining parts taken from reference TRBV7-2 and TRBJ2-5, reads GAGVSQSPSNKVTEKGKDVELRCDPISGHTALYWYRQSLGQGLEFLIYFQGNSAPDKSGLPSDRFSAERTGGSVSTLTIQRTQQEDSAVYLCASSLASGEAKETQYFGPGTRLLVL.